The 9 T cell receptor beta chains below all came from one sample that was sequenced in a study of T-cell memory formation after mild COVID-19. TCRdb called the 5' RACE reads again in MiXCR, with one record for every CDR3 protein. The data hold about 110,000 distinct CDR3 sequences, with 15% to 20% observed a single time. The sequenced sample consisted of PBMCs or a T cell subset sorted from them (not recorded which). Receptors were obtained from a man between 18 and 29 years old who had mild COVID-19 (a few samples of this study predate the infection). Cell type and time point are not known.

This clonotype was seen many times. The genes are TRBV20-1 and TRBJ2-3; D is perhaps TRBD1 (6 bases). The ends were cut back, 3 bases at V and 7 bases at J, with 14 bases in the middle. This CDR3 has 13 residues. Per the germline V gene, CDR1 is DFQATT and CDR2 is SNEGSKA (reference sequence). Here the CDR3 DNA reads TGCAGTGCTAGGTCACTGGGACAAAATACGCAGTATTTT. It yields the protein CSARSLGQNTQYF.

This clonotype was counted only a few times. The chain is built from TRBV12-3 or TRBV12-4 and TRBJ2-2, with D maybe TRBD1 (7 bases). Trimming pared 5 bases from V and 5 bases from J, leaving 15 bases between. The CDR3 is made up of 15 amino acids. The CDR3 DNA reads as TGTGCCAGCAGTCGGGGGACAGCAAGGACCGGGGAGCTGTTTTTT. Translated, it gives CASSRGTARTGELFF.

This chain links TRBV6-6 with TRBJ2-1; tentatively, D is TRBD1 (5 bases). Trimming removed 2 bases at V and 3 bases at J, with 17 bases between. CDR1 and CDR2 (germline): MNHNY, SVGAGI (reference sequence). This CDR3 spans 17 amino acids. As DNA, the CDR3 is TGTGCCAGCAGTTACCCAAGGTCAGGGAAGAGCTACAATGAGCAGTTCTTC. This sequence encodes CASSYPRSGKSYNEQFF.

Only a few counts were recorded for this clonotype. The rearrangement links TRBV20-1 to TRBJ2-5; perhaps TRBD2 as D (6 bases). V dropped 6 bases and J dropped 5 bases, with 13 bases sitting between them. CDR3 length: 12 residues. CDR1 and CDR2 (germline): DFQATT, SNEGSKA (reference sequence). The DNA for the CDR3 is TGCAGTGCCGAAGGAGGGTCTGAGACCCAGTACTTC. Translated, it gives CSAEGGSETQYF.

This clonotype was seen only a few times. The chain is built from TRBV18 and TRBJ2-5; no clear D gene. Germline V CDR1 and CDR2: KGHSH, LQKENI. This CDR3 is built from 15 residues. With 4 bases removed from V and 1 base from J, the gap between germline ends came to 13 bases. In nucleotides, the CDR3 is TGTGCCAGCTCACTTGCCCGGGCTAGCCAAGAGACCCAGTACTTC. The encoded protein is CASSLARASQETQYF.

The CDR3 reads CASSPVSTNTEAFF. The CDR3 DNA is TGTGCCAGCTCACCAGTATCCACGAACACTGAAGCTTTCTTT. The chain uses TRBV18 and TRBJ1-1, with D hard to call. This CDR3 spans 14 amino acids. V gave up 2 bases and J gave up 1 base, with 8 bases separating them. The V gene's germline CDR1 is KGHSH and CDR2 LQKENI.

This clonotype was counted between two and nine times. The CDR3 DNA follows: TGTGCCAGCAGCACACTAGCGGGGGATACAGATACGCAGTATTTT. Translated: CASSTLAGDTDTQYF. This chain uses TRBV5-6 with TRBJ2-3; TRBD2 agrees at 11 bases. The J segment lost 3 bases and the V segment lost 4 bases, leaving 4 bases of the junction unmatched. The CDR3 has 15 amino acids. CDR1 and CDR2 from the germline V gene are SGHDT and YYEEEE.

This clonotype turned up a few times. The gene calls are TRBV9 and TRBJ2-7, with a weak D call TRBD1 (6 bases). Trimming left V 0 bases short and J 2 bases short, with 15 bases between. This CDR3 comprises 16 residues. Germline lookup yields CDR1 SGDLS and CDR2 YYNGEE. CDR3 DNA: TGTGCCAGCAGCGTAGCGCCGGGACAAATAGCCTACGAGCAGTACTTC. Translation gives CASSVAPGQIAYEQYF.

The chain recombines TRBV10-3 with TRBJ1-1; 12 nucleotides align to TRBD1. CDR1 and CDR2 (germline): ENHRY, SYGVKD. The CDR3 totals 15 residues. Unmatched junction bases numbered 0, after V lost 0 bases and J lost 4 bases. The CDR3 DNA sequence: TGTGCCATCAGTGAGTCGGGACAGGGGGCCACTGAAGCTTTCTTT. It is translated as CAISESGQGATEAFF.